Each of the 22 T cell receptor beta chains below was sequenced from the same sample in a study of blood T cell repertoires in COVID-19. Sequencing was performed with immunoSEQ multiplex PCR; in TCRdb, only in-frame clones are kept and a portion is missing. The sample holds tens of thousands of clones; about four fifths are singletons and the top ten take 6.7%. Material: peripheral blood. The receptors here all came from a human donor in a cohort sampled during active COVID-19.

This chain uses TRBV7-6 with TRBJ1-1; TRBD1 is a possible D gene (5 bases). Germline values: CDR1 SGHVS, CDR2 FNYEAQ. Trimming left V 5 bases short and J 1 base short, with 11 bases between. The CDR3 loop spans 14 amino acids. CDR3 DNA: TGTGCCAGCAGCCAAAGAACAGGGAACACTGAAGCTTTCTTT. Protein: CASSQRTGNTEAFF. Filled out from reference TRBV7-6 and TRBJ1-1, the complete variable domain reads GAGVSQSPRYKVTKRGQDVALRCDPISGHVSLYWYRQALGQGPEFLTYFNYEAQQDKSGLPNDRFSAERPEGSISTLTIQRTEQRDSAMYRCASSQRTGNTEAFFGQGTRLTVV.

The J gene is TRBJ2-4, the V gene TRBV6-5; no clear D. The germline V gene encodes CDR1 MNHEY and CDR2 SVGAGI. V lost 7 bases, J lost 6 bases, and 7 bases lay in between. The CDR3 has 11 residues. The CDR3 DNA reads TGTGCCAGCAATGGCGGAAACATTCAGTACTTC. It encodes CASNGGNIQYF.

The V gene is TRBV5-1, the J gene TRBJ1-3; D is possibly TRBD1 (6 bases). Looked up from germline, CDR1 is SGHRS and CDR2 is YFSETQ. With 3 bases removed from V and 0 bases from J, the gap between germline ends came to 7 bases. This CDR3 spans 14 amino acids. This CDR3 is CASSSDSSGNTIYF. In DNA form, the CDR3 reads TGCGCCAGCAGCTCGGACAGCTCTGGAAACACCATATATTTT. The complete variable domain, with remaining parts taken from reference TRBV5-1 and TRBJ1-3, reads KAGVTQTPRYLIKTRGQQVTLSCSPISGHRSVSWYQQTPGQGLQFLFEYFSETQRNKGNFPGRFSGRQFSNSRSEMNVSTLELGDSALYLCASSSDSSGNTIYFGEGSWLTVV.

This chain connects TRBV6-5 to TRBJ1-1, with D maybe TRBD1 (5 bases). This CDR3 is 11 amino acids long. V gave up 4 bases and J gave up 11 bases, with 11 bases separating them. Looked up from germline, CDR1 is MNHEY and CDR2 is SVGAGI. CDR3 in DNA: TGTGCCAGCAGTTCTCAGGGTGGGGCTTTCTTT. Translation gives CASSSQGGAFF.

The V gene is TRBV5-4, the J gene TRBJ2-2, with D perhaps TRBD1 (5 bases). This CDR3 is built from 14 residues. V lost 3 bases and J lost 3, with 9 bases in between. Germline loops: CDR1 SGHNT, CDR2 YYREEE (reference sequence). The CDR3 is CASSSQTDTGELFF. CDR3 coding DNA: TGTGCCAGCAGCTCTCAGACAGACACCGGGGAGCTGTTTTTT.

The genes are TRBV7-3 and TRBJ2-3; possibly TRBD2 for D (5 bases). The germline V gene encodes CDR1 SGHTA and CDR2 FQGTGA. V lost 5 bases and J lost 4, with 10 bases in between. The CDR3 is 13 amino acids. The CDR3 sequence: CASSPRDPDTQYF. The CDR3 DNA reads TGTGCCAGCAGCCCCCGGGATCCAGATACGCAGTATTTT.

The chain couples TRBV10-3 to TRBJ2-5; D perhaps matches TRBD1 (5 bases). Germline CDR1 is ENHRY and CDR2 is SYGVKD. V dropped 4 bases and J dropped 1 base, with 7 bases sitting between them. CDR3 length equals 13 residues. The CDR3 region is CAISGQPQETQYF. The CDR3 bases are TGTGCCATCAGTGGACAGCCCCAAGAGACCCAGTACTTC.

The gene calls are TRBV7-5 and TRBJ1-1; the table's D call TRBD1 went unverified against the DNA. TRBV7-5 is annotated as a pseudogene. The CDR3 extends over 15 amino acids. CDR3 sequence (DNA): TGTGTCAGAAGTCCTCATAAACAGGTGAACACTGAAGCTTTCTTT. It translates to CVRSPHKQVNTEAFF.

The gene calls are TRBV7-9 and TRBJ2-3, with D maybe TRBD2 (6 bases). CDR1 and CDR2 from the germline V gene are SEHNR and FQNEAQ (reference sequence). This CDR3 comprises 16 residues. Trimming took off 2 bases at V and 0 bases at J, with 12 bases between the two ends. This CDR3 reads CASSLFSGTSTDTQYF. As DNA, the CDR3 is TGTGCCAGCAGCTTATTTTCGGGGACTAGCACAGATACGCAGTATTTT.

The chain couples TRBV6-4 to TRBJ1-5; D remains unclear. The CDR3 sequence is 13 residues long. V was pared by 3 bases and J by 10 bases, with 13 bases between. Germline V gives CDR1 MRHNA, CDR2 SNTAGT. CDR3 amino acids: CASSDRPGFPQHF. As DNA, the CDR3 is TGTGCCAGCAGTGATCGGCCGGGGTTTCCCCAGCATTTT.

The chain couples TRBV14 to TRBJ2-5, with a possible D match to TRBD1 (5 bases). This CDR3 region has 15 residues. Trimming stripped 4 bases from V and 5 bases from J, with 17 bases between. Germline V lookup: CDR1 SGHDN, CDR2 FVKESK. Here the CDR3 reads CASSLRQSMWETQYF. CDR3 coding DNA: TGTGCCAGCAGCCTTAGACAGTCTATGTGGGAGACCCAGTACTTC.

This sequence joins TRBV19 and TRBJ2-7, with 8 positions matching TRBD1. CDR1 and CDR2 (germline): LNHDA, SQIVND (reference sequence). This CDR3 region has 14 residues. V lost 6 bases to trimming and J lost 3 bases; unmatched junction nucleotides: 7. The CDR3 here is CASSDRGTHYEQYF. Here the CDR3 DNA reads TGTGCCAGTAGCGACAGGGGTACCCACTACGAGCAGTACTTC.

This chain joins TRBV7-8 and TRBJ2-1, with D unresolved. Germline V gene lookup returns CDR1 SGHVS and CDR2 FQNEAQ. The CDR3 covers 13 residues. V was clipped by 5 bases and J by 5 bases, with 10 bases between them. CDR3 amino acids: CASSLPTDNEQFF. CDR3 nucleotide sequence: TGTGCCAGCAGCCTCCCGACTGACAATGAGCAGTTCTTC.

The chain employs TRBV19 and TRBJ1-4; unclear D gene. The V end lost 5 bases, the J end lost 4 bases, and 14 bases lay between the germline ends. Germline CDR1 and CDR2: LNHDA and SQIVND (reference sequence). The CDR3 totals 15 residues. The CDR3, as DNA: TGTGCCAGTAGTGTGGGTCAGCTAGATAATGAAAAACTGTTTTTT. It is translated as CASSVGQLDNEKLFF.

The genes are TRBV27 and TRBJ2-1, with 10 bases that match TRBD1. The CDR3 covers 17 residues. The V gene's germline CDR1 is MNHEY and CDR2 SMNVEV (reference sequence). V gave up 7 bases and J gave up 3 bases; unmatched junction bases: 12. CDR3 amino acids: CASKLGQGNSIYNEQFF. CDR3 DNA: TGTGCCAGCAAATTGGGACAGGGGAATTCTATCTACAATGAGCAGTTCTTC.

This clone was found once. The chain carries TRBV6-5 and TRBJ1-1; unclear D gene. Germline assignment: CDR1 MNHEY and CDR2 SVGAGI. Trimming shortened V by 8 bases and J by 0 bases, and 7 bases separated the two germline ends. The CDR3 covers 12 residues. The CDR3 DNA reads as TGTGCCAGCGAGGGCATGAACACTGAAGCTTTCTTT. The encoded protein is CASEGMNTEAFF.

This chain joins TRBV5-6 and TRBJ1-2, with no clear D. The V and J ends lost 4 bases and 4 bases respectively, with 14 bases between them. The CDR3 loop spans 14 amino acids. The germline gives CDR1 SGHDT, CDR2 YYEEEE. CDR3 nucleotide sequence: TGTGCCAGCAGCCCGTCTGGCGGATCCTATGGCTACACCTTC. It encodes CASSPSGGSYGYTF.

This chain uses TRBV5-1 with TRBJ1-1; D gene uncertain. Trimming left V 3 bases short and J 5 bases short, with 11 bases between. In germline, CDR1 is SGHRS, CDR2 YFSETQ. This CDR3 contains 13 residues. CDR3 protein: CASSSQLETEAFF. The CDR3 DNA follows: TGCGCCAGCAGCTCCCAACTGGAGACTGAAGCTTTCTTT.

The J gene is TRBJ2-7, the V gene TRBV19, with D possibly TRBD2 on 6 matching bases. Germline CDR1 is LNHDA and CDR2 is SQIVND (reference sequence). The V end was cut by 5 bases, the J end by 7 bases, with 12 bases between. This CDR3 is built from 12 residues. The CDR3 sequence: CASSSLAGEQYF. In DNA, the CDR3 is TGTGCCAGTAGTTCCCTTGCGGGGGAGCAGTACTTC.

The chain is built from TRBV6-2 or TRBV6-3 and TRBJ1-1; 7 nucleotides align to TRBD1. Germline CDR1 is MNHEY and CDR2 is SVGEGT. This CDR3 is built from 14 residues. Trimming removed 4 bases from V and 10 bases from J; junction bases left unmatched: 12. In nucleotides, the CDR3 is TGTGCCAGCAGTTCGCTCGGGACAGTAAAGAGAGCTTTCTTT. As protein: CASSSLGTVKRAFF.

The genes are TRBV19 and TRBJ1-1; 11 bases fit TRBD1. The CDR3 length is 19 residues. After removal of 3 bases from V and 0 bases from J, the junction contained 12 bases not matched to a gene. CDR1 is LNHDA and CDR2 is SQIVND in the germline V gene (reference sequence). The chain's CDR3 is CASSIPYGQGASMNTEAFF. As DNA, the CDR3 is TGTGCCAGTAGTATCCCCTACGGACAGGGGGCCTCCATGAACACTGAAGCTTTCTTT.

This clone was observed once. CDR3 sequence reads: CASSLVGGGNSPLHF. DNA for the CDR3: TGTGCCAGCAGCTTAGTTGGGGGCGGTAATTCACCCCTCCACTTT. The chain uses TRBV11-3 and TRBJ1-6; perhaps TRBD1 as D (6 bases). Looked up from germline, CDR1 is SGHNT and CDR2 is YENEEA. The V end was cut by 1 base, the J end by 6 bases, with 10 bases between. The CDR3 contains 15 residues.